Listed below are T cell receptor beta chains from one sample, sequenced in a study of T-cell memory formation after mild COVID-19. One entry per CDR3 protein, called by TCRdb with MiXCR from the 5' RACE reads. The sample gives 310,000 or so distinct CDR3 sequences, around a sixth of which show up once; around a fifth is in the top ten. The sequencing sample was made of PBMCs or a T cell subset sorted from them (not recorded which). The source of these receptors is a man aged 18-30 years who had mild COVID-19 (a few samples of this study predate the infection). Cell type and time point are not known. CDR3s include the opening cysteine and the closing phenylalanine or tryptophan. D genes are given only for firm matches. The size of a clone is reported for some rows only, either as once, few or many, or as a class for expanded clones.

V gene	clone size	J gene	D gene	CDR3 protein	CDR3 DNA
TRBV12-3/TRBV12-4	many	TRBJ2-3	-	CASSYLLGDTQYF	TGTGCCAGCAGTTACCTTCTCGGGGATACGCAGTATTTT
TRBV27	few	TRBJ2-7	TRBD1	CASSPYWSTGNEQYF	TGTGCCAGCAGCCCATATTGGTCGACAGGGAACGAGCAGTACTTC
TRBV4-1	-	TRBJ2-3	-	CASSQEAFPSTDTQYF	TGCGCCAGCAGCCAAGAGGCCTTTCCTAGCACAGATACGCAGTATTTT
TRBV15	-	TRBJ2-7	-	CATSRNSDYEQYF	TGTGCCACCAGCAGAAATAGCGATTACGAGCAGTACTTC
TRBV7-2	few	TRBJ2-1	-	CASSPPTSRVYNEQFF	TGTGCCAGCAGCCCCCCCACTAGCAGAGTCTACAATGAGCAGTTCTTC
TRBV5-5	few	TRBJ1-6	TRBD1	CASSVEGGGSPLHF	TGTGCCAGCAGCGTCGAAGGGGGCGGATCACCCCTCCACTTT
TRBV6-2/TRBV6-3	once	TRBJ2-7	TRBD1	CASSYSTGKHEQYF	TGTGCCAGCAGTTACTCGACAGGGAAGCACGAGCAGTACTTC
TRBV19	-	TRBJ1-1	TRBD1	CASSIVGTGNTEAFF	TGTGCCAGTAGTATAGTCGGGACAGGGAACACTGAAGCTTTCTTT
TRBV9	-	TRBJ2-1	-	CASSDGGANNEQFF	TGTGCCAGCAGCGACGGGGGTGCCAACAATGAGCAGTTCTTC
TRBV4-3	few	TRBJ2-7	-	CASSQAPQTGSQQYF	TGCGCCAGCAGCCAAGCTCCGCAAACAGGGTCCCAGCAGTACTTC
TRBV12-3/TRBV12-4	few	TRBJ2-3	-	CASEGSPQGDTQYF	TGTGCCAGCGAGGGCAGCCCCCAGGGAGATACGCAGTATTTT
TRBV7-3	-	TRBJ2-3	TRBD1	CASSFGTGPDTQYF	TGTGCCAGCAGCTTCGGGACAGGGCCAGATACGCAGTATTTT
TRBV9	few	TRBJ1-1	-	CASSVGSWGGSAFF	TGTGCCAGCAGCGTAGGGTCGTGGGGGGGCTCGGCTTTCTTT
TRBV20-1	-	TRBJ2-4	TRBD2	CSAFRTSGKRDIQYF	TGCAGTGCCTTCCGGACTAGCGGGAAGAGAGACATTCAGTACTTC
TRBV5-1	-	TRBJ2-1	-	CASRFSGAQNEQFF	TGCGCCAGCCGCTTTTCGGGGGCGCAAAATGAGCAGTTCTTC
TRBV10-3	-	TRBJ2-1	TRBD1	CAINGSGDRRKFF	TGTGCCATCAACGGGTCCGGGGACAGGAGGAAGTTCTTC
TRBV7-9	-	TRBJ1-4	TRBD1	CASSDLQGAREKLFF	TGTGCCAGCAGCGACCTACAGGGGGCGCGTGAAAAACTGTTTTTT
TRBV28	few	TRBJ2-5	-	CASSLPWEETQYF	TGTGCCAGCAGTTTACCCTGGGAGGAGACCCAGTACTTC
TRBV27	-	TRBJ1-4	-	CASRIRALTNEKLFF	TGTGCCAGCAGGATTAGGGCCTTGACTAATGAAAAACTGTTTTTT
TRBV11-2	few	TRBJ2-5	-	CASSLGTVAETQYF	TGTGCCAGCAGCCTAGGGACGGTAGCAGAGACCCAGTACTTC
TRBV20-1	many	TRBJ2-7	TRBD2	CSARDRGGGYEQYF	TGCAGTGCTAGAGATCGTGGGGGGGGCTACGAGCAGTACTTC
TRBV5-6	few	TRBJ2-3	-	CASSLDPLGDTQYF	TGTGCCAGCAGCTTGGACCCCCTGGGGGATACGCAGTATTTT
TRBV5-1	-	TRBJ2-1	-	CASSLPLGMDNEQFF	TGCGCCAGCAGCTTGCCTCTAGGCATGGACAATGAGCAGTTCTTC
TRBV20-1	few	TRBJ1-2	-	CSARDGYGYTF	TGCAGTGCAAGGGACGGCTATGGCTACACCTTC
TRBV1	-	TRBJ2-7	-	CTSSQPMSYEQYF	TGCACCAGCAGCCAACCTATGTCCTACGAGCAGTACTTC
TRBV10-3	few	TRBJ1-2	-	CAIGDGYTF	TGTGCCATAGGGGACGGCTACACCTTC
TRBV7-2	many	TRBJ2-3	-	CASSSLQLVDTQYF	TGTGCCAGCAGCTCCCTCCAATTGGTAGATACGCAGTATTTT
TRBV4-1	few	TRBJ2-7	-	CASSHRTSYEQYF	TGCGCCAGCAGCCACAGGACCTCCTACGAGCAGTACTTC
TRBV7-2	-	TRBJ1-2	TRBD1	CASSLGGQENYGYTF	TGTGCCAGCAGCTTGGGGGGACAGGAGAACTATGGCTACACCTTC
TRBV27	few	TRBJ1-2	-	CASSYRANYGYTF	TGTGCCAGCAGTTACAGAGCTAACTATGGCTACACCTTC
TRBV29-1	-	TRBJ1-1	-	CSVGSQLNTEAFF	TGCAGCGTTGGATCGCAGCTGAACACTGAAGCTTTCTTT
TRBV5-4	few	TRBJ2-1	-	CASSLTSSSYNEQFF	TGTGCCAGCAGCCTGACAAGTAGCTCCTACAATGAGCAGTTCTTC
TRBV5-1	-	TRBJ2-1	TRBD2	CASSFGQRLAGFYNEQFF	TGCGCCAGCAGCTTTGGACAGCGCCTAGCGGGGTTCTACAATGAGCAGTTCTTC
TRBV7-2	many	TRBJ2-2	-	CASSRMGPTGVTGELFF	TGTGCCAGCAGCCGGATGGGGCCTACGGGGGTAACCGGGGAGCTGTTTTTT
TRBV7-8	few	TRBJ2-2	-	CASSLYAGRSTGELFF	TGTGCCAGCAGCTTATATGCGGGGCGAAGCACCGGGGAGCTGTTTTTT
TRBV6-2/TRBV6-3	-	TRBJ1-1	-	CASTPIGGPNTEAFF	TGTGCCAGCACCCCAATCGGGGGTCCGAACACTGAAGCTTTCTTT
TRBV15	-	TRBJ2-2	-	CATSPIEVGRELFF	TGTGCCACCAGCCCTATCGAGGTGGGGCGGGAGCTGTTTTTT
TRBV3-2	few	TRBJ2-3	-	CATLAGISTDTQYF	TGTGCCACACTAGCGGGGATTAGCACAGATACGCAGTATTTT
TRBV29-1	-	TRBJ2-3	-	CSVAQADSRGPQYF	TGCAGCGTTGCCCAGGCAGACTCCCGGGGTCCGCAGTATTTT
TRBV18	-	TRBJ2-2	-	CASSPTRGITGELFF	TGTGCCAGCTCACCCACGAGGGGGATCACCGGGGAGCTGTTTTTT
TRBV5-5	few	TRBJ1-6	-	CASSLADFSYNSPLHF	TGTGCCAGCAGCTTGGCCGACTTCTCCTATAATTCACCCCTCCACTTT